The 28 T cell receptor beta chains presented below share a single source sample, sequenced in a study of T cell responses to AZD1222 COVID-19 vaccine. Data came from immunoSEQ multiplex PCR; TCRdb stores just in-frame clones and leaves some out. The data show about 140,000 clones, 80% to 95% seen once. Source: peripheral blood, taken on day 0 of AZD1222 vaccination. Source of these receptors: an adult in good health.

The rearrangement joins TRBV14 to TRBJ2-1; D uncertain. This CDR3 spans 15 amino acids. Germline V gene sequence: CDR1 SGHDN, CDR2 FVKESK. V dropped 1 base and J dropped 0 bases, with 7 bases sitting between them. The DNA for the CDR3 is TGTGCCAGCAGCCAAGGAGCGAGCTCCTACAATGAGCAGTTCTTC. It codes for CASSQGASSYNEQFF.

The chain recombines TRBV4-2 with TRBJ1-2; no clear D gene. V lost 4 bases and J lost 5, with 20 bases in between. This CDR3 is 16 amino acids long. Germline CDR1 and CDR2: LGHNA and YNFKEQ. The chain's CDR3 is CASSLGGGRGNYGYTF. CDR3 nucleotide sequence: TGTGCCAGCAGCCTAGGAGGAGGGAGAGGCAATTATGGCTACACCTTC.

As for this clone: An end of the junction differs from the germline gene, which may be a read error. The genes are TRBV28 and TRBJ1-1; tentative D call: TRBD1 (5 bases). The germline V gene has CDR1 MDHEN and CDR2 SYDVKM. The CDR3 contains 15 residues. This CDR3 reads CASSRGGTGNTETFF. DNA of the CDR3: TGTGCCAGCAGTCGGGGCGGGACGGGGAACACTGAAACTTTCTTT.

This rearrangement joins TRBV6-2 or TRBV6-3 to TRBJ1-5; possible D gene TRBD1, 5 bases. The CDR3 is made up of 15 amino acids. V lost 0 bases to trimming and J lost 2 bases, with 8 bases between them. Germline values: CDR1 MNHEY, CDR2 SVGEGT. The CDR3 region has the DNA TGTGCCAGCAGTTACTCGGGCAGGGGCAATCAGCCCCAGCATTTT. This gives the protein CASSYSGRGNQPQHF.

This chain's CDR3 is CASSLNTGYEQYF. CDR3 coding DNA: TGTGCCAGCAGCCTCAACACAGGGTACGAGCAGTACTTC. The V gene is TRBV7-2, the J gene TRBJ2-7; TRBD1 might be the D (6 bases). V lost 5 bases and J 4 bases, leaving 12 bases between the germline ends. CDR3 length: 13 residues. Germline V gives CDR1 SGHTA, CDR2 FQGNSA.

The DNA of the CDR3 is TGTGCCTGGAGGAGGGGGTCTGAAGCTTTCTTT. Amino acids: CAWRRGSEAFF. The chain employs TRBV30 and TRBJ1-1; maybe TRBD1 (6 bases). The V and J ends lost 3 bases and 6 bases respectively, with 8 bases between them. This CDR3 is 11 amino acids long. The V gene's germline CDR1 is GTSNPN and CDR2 SVGIG (reference sequence).

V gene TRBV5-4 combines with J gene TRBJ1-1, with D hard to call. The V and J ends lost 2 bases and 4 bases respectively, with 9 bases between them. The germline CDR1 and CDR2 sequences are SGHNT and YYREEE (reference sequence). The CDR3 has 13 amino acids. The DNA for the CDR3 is TGTGCCAGCAGCTTTAAGGTAGGCACTGAAGCTTTCTTT. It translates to CASSFKVGTEAFF.

The CDR3 DNA is TGCGCCAGCAGCCAGGCTGAACACACTGAAGCTTTCTTT. Amino acids: CASSQAEHTEAFF. This rearrangement joins TRBV4-1 to TRBJ1-1; D ambiguous. V was cut by 3 bases and J by 3 bases, with 8 bases left in between. CDR1 is MGHRA, CDR2 YSYEKL, per germline. The CDR3 loop spans 13 amino acids.

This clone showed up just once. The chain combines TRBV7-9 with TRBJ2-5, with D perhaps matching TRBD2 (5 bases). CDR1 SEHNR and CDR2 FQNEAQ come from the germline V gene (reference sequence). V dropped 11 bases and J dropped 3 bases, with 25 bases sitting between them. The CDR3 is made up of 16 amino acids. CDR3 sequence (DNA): TGTGCCGCCCTGAGAACCCGGGGTGACTTAGAAGAGACCCAGTACTTC. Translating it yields CAALRTRGDLEETQYF.

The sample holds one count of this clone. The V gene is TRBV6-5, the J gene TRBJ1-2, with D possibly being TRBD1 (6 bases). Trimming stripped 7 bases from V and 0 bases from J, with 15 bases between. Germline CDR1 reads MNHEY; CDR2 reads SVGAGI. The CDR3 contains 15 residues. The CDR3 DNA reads TGTGCCAGCACCACCTGGGAGGGGGCTAACTATGGCTACACCTTC. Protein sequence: CASTTWEGANYGYTF.

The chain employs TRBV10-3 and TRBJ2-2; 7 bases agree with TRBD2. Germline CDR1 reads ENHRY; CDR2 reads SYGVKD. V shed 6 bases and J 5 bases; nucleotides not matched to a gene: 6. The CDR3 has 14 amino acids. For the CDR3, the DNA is TGTGCCATCAGGAGGGAGGGAGGAACCGGGGAGCTGTTTTTT. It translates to CAIRREGGTGELFF.

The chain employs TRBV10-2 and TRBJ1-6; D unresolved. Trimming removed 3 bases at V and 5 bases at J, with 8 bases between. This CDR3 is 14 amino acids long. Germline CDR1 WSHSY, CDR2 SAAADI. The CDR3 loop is CASSDWRDNSPLHF. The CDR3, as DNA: TGCGCCAGCAGTGACTGGAGGGATAATTCACCCCTCCACTTT.

CDR3 residues: CASSLSTLRDTNEQFF. The CDR3 coding sequence is TGTGCCAGCAGTTTATCAACCTTGCGGGACACCAATGAGCAGTTCTTC. The rearrangement uses TRBV27 and TRBJ2-1; D is possibly TRBD1 or TRBD2 (6 bases each). Trimming took off 0 bases at V and 6 bases at J, with 15 bases between the two ends. Per the germline V gene, CDR1 is MNHEY and CDR2 is SMNVEV (reference sequence). The CDR3 length is 16 residues.

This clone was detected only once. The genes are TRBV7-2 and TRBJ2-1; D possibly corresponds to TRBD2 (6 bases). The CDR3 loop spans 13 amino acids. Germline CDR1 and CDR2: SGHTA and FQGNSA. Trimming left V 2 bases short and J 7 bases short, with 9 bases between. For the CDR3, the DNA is TGTGCCAGCAGCTTAAGGCTAGCGAATGAGCAGTTCTTC. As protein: CASSLRLANEQFF. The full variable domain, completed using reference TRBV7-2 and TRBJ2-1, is GAGVSQSPSNKVTEKGKDVELRCDPISGHTALYWYRQSLGQGLEFLIYFQGNSAPDKSGLPSDRFSAERTGGSVSTLTIQRTQQEDSAVYLCASSLRLANEQFFGPGTRLTVL.

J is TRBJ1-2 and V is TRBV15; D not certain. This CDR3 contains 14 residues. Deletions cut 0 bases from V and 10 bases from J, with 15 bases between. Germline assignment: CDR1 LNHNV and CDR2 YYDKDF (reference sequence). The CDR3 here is CATSRDLRVEDYTF. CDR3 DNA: TGTGCCACCAGCAGAGATCTCCGGGTCGAAGACTACACCTTC.

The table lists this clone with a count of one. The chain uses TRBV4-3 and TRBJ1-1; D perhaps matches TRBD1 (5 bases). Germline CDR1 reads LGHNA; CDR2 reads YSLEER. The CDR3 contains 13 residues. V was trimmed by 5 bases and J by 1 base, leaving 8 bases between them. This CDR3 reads CASSYGQNTEAFF. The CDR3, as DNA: TGCGCCAGCAGCTACGGACAGAACACTGAAGCTTTCTTT.

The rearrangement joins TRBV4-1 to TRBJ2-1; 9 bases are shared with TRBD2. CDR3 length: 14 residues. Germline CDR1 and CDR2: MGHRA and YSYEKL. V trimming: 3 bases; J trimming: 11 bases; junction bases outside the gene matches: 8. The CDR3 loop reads CASSQAEREAKQFF. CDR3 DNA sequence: TGCGCCAGCAGCCAGGCTGAGCGGGAGGCGAAGCAGTTCTTC.

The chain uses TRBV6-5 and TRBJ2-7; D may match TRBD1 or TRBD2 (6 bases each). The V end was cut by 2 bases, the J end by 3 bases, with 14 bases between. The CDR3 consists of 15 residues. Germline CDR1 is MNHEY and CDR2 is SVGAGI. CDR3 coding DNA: TGTGCCAGCAGTTACATCGGGGCGGGACACTACGAGCAGTACTTC. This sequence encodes CASSYIGAGHYEQYF.

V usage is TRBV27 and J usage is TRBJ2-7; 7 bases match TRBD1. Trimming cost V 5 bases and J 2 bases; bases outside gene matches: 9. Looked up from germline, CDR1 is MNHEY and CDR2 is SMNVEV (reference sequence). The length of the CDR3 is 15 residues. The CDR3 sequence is CASSPRLGGTYEQYF. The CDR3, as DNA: TGTGCCAGCAGTCCCCGCTTAGGGGGCACCTACGAGCAGTACTTC.

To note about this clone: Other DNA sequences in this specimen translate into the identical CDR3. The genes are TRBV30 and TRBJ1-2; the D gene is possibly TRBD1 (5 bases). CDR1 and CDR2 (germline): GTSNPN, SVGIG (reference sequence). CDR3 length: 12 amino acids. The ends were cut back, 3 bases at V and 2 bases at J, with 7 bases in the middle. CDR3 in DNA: TGTGCCTGGAGGGGGGGAAACTATGGCTACACCTTC. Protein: CAWRGGNYGYTF.

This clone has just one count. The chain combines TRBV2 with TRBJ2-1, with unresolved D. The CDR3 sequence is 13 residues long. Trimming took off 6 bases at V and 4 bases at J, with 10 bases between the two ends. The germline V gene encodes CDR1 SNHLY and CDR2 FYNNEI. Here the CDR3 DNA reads TGTGCCAGCAGCGCCCTAGGGTACAATGAGCAGTTCTTC. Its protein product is CASSALGYNEQFF. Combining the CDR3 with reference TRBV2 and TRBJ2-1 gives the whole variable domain EPEVTQTPSHQVTQMGQEVILRCVPISNHLYFYWYRQILGQKVEFLVSFYNNEISEKSEIFDDQFSVERPDGSNFTLKIRSTKLEDSAMYFCASSALGYNEQFFGPGTRLTVL.

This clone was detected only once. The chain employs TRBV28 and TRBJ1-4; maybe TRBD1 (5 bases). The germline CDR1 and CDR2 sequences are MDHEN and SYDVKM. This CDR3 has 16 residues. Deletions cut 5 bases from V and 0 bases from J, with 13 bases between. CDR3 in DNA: TGTGCCAGCAGTAAAGGGGACGTTCCAACTAATGAAAAACTGTTTTTT. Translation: CASSKGDVPTNEKLFF.

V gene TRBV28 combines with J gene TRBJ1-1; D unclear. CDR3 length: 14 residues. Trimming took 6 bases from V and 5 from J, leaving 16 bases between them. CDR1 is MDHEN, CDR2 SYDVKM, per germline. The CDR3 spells CASSKTTKWTEAFF. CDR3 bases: TGTGCCAGCAGCAAAACCACAAAGTGGACTGAAGCTTTCTTT.

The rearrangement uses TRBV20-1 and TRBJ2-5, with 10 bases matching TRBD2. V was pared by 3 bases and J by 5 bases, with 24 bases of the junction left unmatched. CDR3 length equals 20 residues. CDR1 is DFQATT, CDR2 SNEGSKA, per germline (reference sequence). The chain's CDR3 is CSASNRGWGLAGGSIETQYF. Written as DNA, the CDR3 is TGCAGTGCTAGTAATCGTGGTTGGGGCTTAGCGGGAGGATCTATCGAGACCCAGTACTTC.

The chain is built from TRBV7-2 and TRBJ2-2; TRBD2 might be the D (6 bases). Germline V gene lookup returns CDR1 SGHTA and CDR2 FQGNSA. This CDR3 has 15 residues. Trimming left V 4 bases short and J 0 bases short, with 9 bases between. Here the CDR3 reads CASSSDYSNTGELFF. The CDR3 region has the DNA TGTGCCAGCAGCTCGGACTATTCGAACACCGGGGAGCTGTTTTTT. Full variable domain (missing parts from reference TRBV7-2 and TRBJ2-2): GAGVSQSPSNKVTEKGKDVELRCDPISGHTALYWYRQSLGQGLEFLIYFQGNSAPDKSGLPSDRFSAERTGGSVSTLTIQRTQQEDSAVYLCASSSDYSNTGELFFGEGSRLTVL.

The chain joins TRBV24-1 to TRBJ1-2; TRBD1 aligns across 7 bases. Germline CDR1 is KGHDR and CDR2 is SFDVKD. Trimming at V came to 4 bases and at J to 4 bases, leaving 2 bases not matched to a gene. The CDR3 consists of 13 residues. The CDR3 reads CATSDHRGYGYTF. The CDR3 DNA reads TGTGCCACCAGTGACCACAGGGGCTATGGCTACACCTTC.

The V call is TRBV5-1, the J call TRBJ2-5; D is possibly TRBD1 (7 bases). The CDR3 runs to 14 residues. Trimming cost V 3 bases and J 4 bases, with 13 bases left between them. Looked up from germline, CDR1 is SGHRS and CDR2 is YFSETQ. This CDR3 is CASSSQGEAETQYF. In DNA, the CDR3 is TGCGCCAGCAGCTCTCAGGGGGAGGCAGAGACCCAGTACTTC.

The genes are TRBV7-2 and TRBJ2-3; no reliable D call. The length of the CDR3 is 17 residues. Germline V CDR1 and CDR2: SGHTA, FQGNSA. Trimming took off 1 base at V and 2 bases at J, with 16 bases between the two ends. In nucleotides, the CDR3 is TGTGCCAGCAGCTTAGTTTCGGGCAGCTTCAACACAGATACGCAGTATTTT. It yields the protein CASSLVSGSFNTDTQYF. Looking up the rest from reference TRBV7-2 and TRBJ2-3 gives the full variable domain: GAGVSQSPSNKVTEKGKDVELRCDPISGHTALYWYRQSLGQGLEFLIYFQGNSAPDKSGLPSDRFSAERTGGSVSTLTIQRTQQEDSAVYLCASSLVSGSFNTDTQYFGPGTRLTVL.